This TCR beta chain derives from a study of cytomegalovirus exposure and HLA in healthy donors. The study's findings and limits: The authors enumerated around 150 TCR beta chains as linked to cytomegalovirus.

V gave up 3 bases and J gave up 7 bases, with 13 bases separating them. The CDR3 consists of 14 residues. The germline gives CDR1 SNHLY, CDR2 FYNNEI. Details on this clone: Its matching antigen is unknown.

Only in-frame clones appear in the TCRdb table, and some are missing; sequencing was by immunoSEQ multiplex PCR. The repertoire holds about 240,000 clones, with approximately 86% as singletons. The specimen was PBMCs. The genes are TRBV2 and TRBJ2-1; weak D call: TRBD2 (6 bases). The TCR was taken from a woman younger than 45 in good health and CMV-seropositive. The CDR3 loop reads CASSDGSRGNEQFF. The CDR3 bases are TGTGCCAGCAGTGACGGGTCCCGGGGGAATGAGCAGTTCTTC. The variable domain in full, with the rest retrieved from reference TRBV2 and TRBJ2-1, is EPEVTQTPSHQVTQMGQEVILRCVPISNHLYFYWYRQILGQKVEFLVSFYNNEISEKSEIFDDQFSVERPDGSNFTLKIRSTKLEDSAMYFCASSDGSRGNEQFFGPGTRLTVL.